This T cell receptor (beta chain) is drawn from a study of blood T cell repertoires in COVID-19. The wider study: The United States, Italy and Spain supplied acute and convalescent COVID-19 samples.

How the authors handled the data: Estimates of nucleated cell counts were drawn from the amplification of reference gene primers. Sequenced by immunoSEQ multiplex PCR; TCRdb stores in-frame clones only, minus some. D and trimming come from the DNA, and the V and J calls and clone size come from that table. The sample carries about 54,000 clones, 88% recorded once. The CDR3 runs to 12 residues. Per the germline V gene, CDR1 is MRHNA and CDR2 is SNTAGT. Trimming cost V 8 bases and J 2 bases, with 10 bases left between them. The chain joins TRBV6-4 to TRBJ2-7, with a weak D call TRBD1 (5 bases). The sequencing input was peripheral blood. The TCR comes from a human donor in a cohort sampled during active COVID-19. The CDR3 loop reads CASPQGTYEQYF. The CDR3 coding sequence is TGTGCCAGCCCCCAGGGCACCTACGAGCAGTACTTC.